The sample holds many counts of the clone carrying this T cell receptor beta chain. What it binds is unknown. The CDR3 is made up of 11 amino acids. V shed 11 bases, J shed 8 bases, and the junction held 7 bases outside the gene matches. The sample belongs to a study of identical twins. Study conclusions and caveats: The conclusions drew on cross-sectional statistical analysis instead of tracking the same donors. The study found that models underestimated out-of-frame TCR alpha sharing in monozygotic twins.

One entry per CDR3 protein, called by TCRdb with MiXCR from the 5' RACE reads. The data show more than 650,000 distinct CDR3 sequences, 5.5% to 7.5% seen once. The receptor was derived from a man between 18 and 29 years old in good health. The chain couples TRBV12-3 or TRBV12-4 to TRBJ1-1, with 8 bases that match TRBD1. Specimen: naive T cells sorted from blood. The CDR3 region has the DNA TGTGCCGCCAGGGGGCGAGGCGAAGCTTTCTTT. Protein product: CAARGRGEAFF.